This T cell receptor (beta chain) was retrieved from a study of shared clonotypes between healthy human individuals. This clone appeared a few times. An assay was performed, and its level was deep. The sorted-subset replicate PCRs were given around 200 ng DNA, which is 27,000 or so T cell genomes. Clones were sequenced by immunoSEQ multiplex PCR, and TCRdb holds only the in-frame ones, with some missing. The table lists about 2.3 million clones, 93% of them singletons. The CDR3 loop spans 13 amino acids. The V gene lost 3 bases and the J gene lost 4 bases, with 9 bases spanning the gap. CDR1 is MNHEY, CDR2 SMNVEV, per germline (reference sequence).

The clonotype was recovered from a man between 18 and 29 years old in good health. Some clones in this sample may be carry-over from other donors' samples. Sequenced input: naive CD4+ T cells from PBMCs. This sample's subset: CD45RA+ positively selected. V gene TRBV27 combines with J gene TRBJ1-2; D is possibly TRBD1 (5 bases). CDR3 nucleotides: TGTGCCAGCAGTTTGTACGGGGGCTATGGCTACACCTTC. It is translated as CASSLYGGYGYTF.